This TCR beta chain was recorded in a study of CXCR3-negative and CXCR3-positive naive CD8 T cells. General study results and limits: Naive CXCR3-negative cells resembled naive CXCR3-positive cells in TRBV-TRBJ usage; memory cells differed.

Worth noting for this clonotype: Its antigen is unknown.

TRB cDNA libraries were made by UMI-labeled 5' RACE. TCRdb reanalyzed the 5' RACE reads and collapses them to one entry per CDR3 protein, without DNA. This sample's table has over 45,000 distinct CDR3 sequences. Germline V gene sequence: CDR1 SGHDT, CDR2 YYEEEE. This CDR3 region has 16 residues. Sequences were obtained from naive CXCR3- CD8+ T cells from blood. Stated subset: CD45RO-CCR7+CD27+CD95- naive CD8+ T cells lacking CXCR3 (TNR3-). This clonotype was sampled from a human donor in good health. Some clones in this sample may be carry-over from other donors' samples. The chain joins TRBV5-6 to TRBJ2-7; absent DNA, TCRdb's TRBD2 call cannot be checked. CDR3: CASSLDSGGFPYEQYF.